The 10 T cell receptor beta chains in this list originate from one sample, sequenced in a study of cytomegalovirus exposure and HLA in healthy donors. PCR was performed using 60 Vbeta and 13 Jbeta primers. The repertoire was sequenced with immunoSEQ multiplex PCR; TCRdb's copy has only in-frame clones and lacks some. The sample contains 80,000 or so clones, 67% of which appear only once. Sequences were obtained from PBMCs. These receptors all stem from a woman aged 50 to 65 in good health and CMV-seropositive.

The chain carries TRBV27 and TRBJ1-1, with no clear D. This CDR3 comprises 13 residues. CDR1 and CDR2 (germline): MNHEY, SMNVEV (reference sequence). V lost 8 bases and J lost 1, with 11 bases in between. In nucleotides, the CDR3 is TGTGCCAGCGGGCTCGAGAAGAACACTGAAGCTTTCTTT. It yields the protein CASGLEKNTEAFF.

This clone was seen a handful of times. One end of the junction varies from germline; a read error may be responsible. The gene calls are TRBV6-1 and TRBJ2-2; maybe TRBD2 (5 bases). Germline V lookup: CDR1 MNHNS, CDR2 SASEGT. The CDR3 contains 14 residues. The CDR3 sequence is CASSERRNIGELFF. In DNA, the CDR3 is TGTGCCAGCAGTGAAAGGAGGAACATCGGGGAGCTGTTTTTT.

The V and J genes are TRBV5-1 and TRBJ1-2, with TRBD1 as a possible D gene (6 bases). This CDR3 has 12 residues. Trimming cost V 6 bases and J 2 bases, with 8 bases left between them. Per germline, CDR1 SGHRS and CDR2 YFSETQ. Here the CDR3 reads CASTGENYGYTF. The CDR3 DNA follows: TGCGCCAGCACAGGGGAAAACTATGGCTACACCTTC.

The CDR3 here is CAIRGTGGGNTIYF. CDR3 in DNA: TGTGCCATCAGAGGTACAGGGGGAGGAAACACCATATATTTT. The gene calls are TRBV10-3 and TRBJ1-3; 8 nucleotides match TRBD1. The CDR3 is 14 amino acids. Germline V gene lookup returns CDR1 ENHRY and CDR2 SYGVKD. Unmatched junction bases numbered 5, after V lost 6 bases and J lost 4 bases.

Points on this clone: The junction differs from germline at one of its ends, possibly a read error. This chain joins TRBV10-3 and TRBJ1-1, with 8 bases lining up with TRBD1. The CDR3 is made up of 15 amino acids. Germline V CDR1 and CDR2: ENHRY, SYGVKD. The CDR3 here is CAISAQGVTDTEALF. DNA of the CDR3: TGTGCCATCAGTGCACAGGGGGTAACGGACACTGAAGCTCTCTTT.

The chain employs TRBV2 and TRBJ2-5, with TRBD2 matching over 11 bases. Trimming took 6 bases from V and 2 from J; bases not matched to a gene: 5. CDR1 and CDR2 (germline): SNHLY, FYNNEI. This CDR3 has 15 residues. The CDR3 loop is CASSPRTSGQETQYF. The CDR3 DNA sequence: TGTGCCAGCAGCCCTCGGACTAGCGGGCAAGAGACCCAGTACTTC.

Of note for this clone: The sample carries other DNA sequences with the same CDR3. The chain employs TRBV18 and TRBJ1-5, with D maybe TRBD1 (5 bases). Trimming cost V 5 bases and J 5 bases, with 10 bases left between them. CDR1 is KGHSH, CDR2 LQKENI, per germline. The CDR3 consists of 13 residues. The CDR3 DNA reads as TGTGCCAGCTCAACAGACAGCGATCAGCCCCAGCATTTT. The encoded protein is CASSTDSDQPQHF.

The chain links TRBV6-1 to TRBJ2-3; TRBD2 agrees at 7 bases. After removal of 4 bases from V and 5 bases from J, the junction contained 12 bases not matched to a gene. The CDR3 length is 16 residues. Germline loops: CDR1 MNHNS, CDR2 SASEGT. As DNA, the CDR3 is TGTGCCAGCAGTGTAGTCGGGGGGTCGGGGAAAGATACGCAGTATTTT. Protein sequence: CASSVVGGSGKDTQYF.

The chain uses TRBV14 and TRBJ1-1; 7 positions match TRBD1. The CDR3 sequence is 13 residues long. Looked up from germline, CDR1 is SGHDN and CDR2 is FVKESK. Losses at the gene ends were 3 bases for V and 4 bases for J; bases not matched to a gene: 2. This chain's CDR3 is CASSQNRGTEAFF. The CDR3, as DNA: TGTGCCAGCAGCCAGAACAGGGGCACTGAAGCTTTCTTT.

The chain has TRBV7-9 and TRBJ2-2; 14 bases line up with TRBD2. This CDR3 has 16 amino acids. Germline V CDR1 and CDR2: SEHNR, FQNEAQ (reference sequence). The V gene end was trimmed by 4 bases and the J gene end by 4 bases; junction bases not matched to a gene: 2. CDR3 DNA: TGTGCCAGCAGCTCCGGGACTAGCGGGGGCACCGGGGAGCTGTTTTTT. This gives the protein CASSSGTSGGTGELFF.